This T cell receptor (beta chain) is drawn from a study of post-analysis software for immune sequencing data. Study-wide results and limits: Relative to controls, patients had about 5 TRBV segments at higher frequency, with TRBV5-6, TRBV5-1 and TRBV20-1 among these.

The library was made from cDNA and included unique molecular identifiers. In TCRdb, the PCR reads were re-called with MiXCR into one record per CDR3 protein. The profile shows 750,000 to 950,000 distinct CDR3 sequences, roughly 50% of them singletons. Germline CDR1 and CDR2: SNHLY and FYNNEI. This CDR3 has 15 amino acids. V was shortened by 1 base and J by 4 bases, with 10 bases between the two germline ends. Turning to this clonotype: Its specificity is not known.

The chain is built from TRBV2 and TRBJ2-2; no clear D. The TCR originated in a girl aged 5-17 years with multiple sclerosis. Sequencing was carried out using blood. CDR3 sequence (DNA): TGTGCCAGCAGTGAAGAAGGACGGATCACCGGGGAGCTGTTTTTT. It yields the protein CASSEEGRITGELFF.